This TCR beta chain came from a study of a mutant IDH1 vaccine in newly diagnosed glioma. Study summary: Vaccine dosing followed radiotherapy by 4-6 weeks, or accompanied temozolomide cycles. Treated patients had a mean age of about 44 years and an approximately 62% male, roughly 40% female split.

Overall study results and limits: Among top peripheral T cell clonotypes, changes seemed unrelated to pseudoprogression.

Here immunoSEQ multiplex PCR was the method, and the copy in TCRdb shows in-frame clones only, minus some. This table has approximately 60,000 clones, more than 75% appearing once. CDR1 and CDR2 from the germline V gene are SGDLS and YYNGEE. The CDR3 runs 17 residues. The junction had 12 bases not matched to a gene; V was cut back by 4 bases and J by 5 bases. About this clone itself: Antigen unknown.

Documented time point: week 23, last vaccination. Vaccination comprised doses that each held 300 ug of mutant IDH1 20-mer peptide, plus topical imiquimod. This chain links TRBV9 with TRBJ2-5; 12 bases fit TRBD2. Here the sequenced sample was PBMCs, taken from a glioma patient whose treatment included an IDH1 peptide vaccine. The sequence came from a man aged 40-50 years with glioma. The DNA of the CDR3 is TGTGCCAGCAGCCCCCGGACTAGCGGGAAGGCCTGGGAGACCCAGTACTTC. Encoded protein: CASSPRTSGKAWETQYF.